One and the same sample provided the 6 T cell receptor beta chains below, sequenced in a study of OX40 agonist ivuxolimab in advanced cancers. Sequencing was performed with immunoSEQ multiplex PCR; in TCRdb, only in-frame clones are kept and a portion is missing. This table has roughly 96,000 clones, about 80% appearing once. The material was CD4+ or CD8+ T cells sorted from blood, obtained in a trial of the OX40 agonist ivuxolimab. Receptors originate from an adult with an advanced solid tumor such as melanoma, head and neck, liver or kidney cancer.

This clone was seen once. The chain carries TRBV6-6 and TRBJ2-7, with no clear D. Between the trimmed V and J ends, which lost 4 bases and 2 bases, there was a span of 12 bases. The germline CDR1 and CDR2 sequences are MNHNY and SVGAGI (reference sequence). This CDR3 is built from 14 residues. The CDR3 nucleotides read TGTGCCAGCAGTTTCCTTAGTGGGGCCTACGAGCAGTACTTC. Translating it yields CASSFLSGAYEQYF.

This clone was counted once. The chain joins TRBV14 to TRBJ1-5, with TRBD1 as a possible D gene (5 bases). This CDR3 spans 16 amino acids. CDR1 SGHDN and CDR2 FVKESK come from the germline V gene. V was clipped by 0 bases and J by 5 bases, with 14 bases between them. The CDR3 DNA sequence: TGTGCCAGCAGCCAAGACGGCGCAGGGCGATATCAGCCCCAGCATTTT. It yields the protein CASSQDGAGRYQPQHF.

As for this clone: Additional DNA sequences in this sample encode the identical CDR3. The chain uses TRBV18 and TRBJ2-5, with D hard to call. The CDR3 consists of 11 residues. Trimming cost V 1 base and J 11 bases, with 8 bases left between them. The germline V gene encodes CDR1 KGHSH and CDR2 LQKENI. CDR3 sequence reads: CASSPQDEQYF. CDR3 in DNA: TGTGCCAGCTCACCACAAGATGAGCAGTACTTC. Supplemented by reference TRBV18 and TRBJ2-5, the full variable domain reads NAGVMQNPRHLVRRRGQEARLRCSPMKGHSHVYWYRQLPEEGLKFMVYLQKENIIDESGMPKERFSAEFPKEGPSILRIQQVVRGDSAAYFCASSPQDEQYFGPGTRLLVL.

The chain joins TRBV10-3 to TRBJ1-1; D gene uncertain. The V gene's germline CDR1 is ENHRY and CDR2 SYGVKD. With 4 bases removed from V and 2 bases from J, the gap between germline ends came to 11 bases. The CDR3 consists of 14 residues. CDR3 bases: TGTGCCATCAGTGGAGGAGGGCTAAACACTGAAGCTTTCTTT. Translation: CAISGGGLNTEAFF.

A few counts support this clone. The J gene is TRBJ1-5, the V gene TRBV6-6; weak D call: TRBD1 (5 bases). The ends were cut back, 7 bases at V and 3 bases at J, with 7 bases in the middle. The germline V gene has CDR1 MNHNY and CDR2 SVGAGI (reference sequence). The CDR3 is 12 residues long. CDR3 region: CASKGPNQPQHF. Here the CDR3 DNA reads TGTGCCAGCAAGGGGCCCAATCAGCCCCAGCATTTT.

This chain links TRBV25-1 with TRBJ1-5; possibly TRBD1 for D (6 bases). Germline CDR1 reads MGHDK; CDR2 reads SYGVNS. The CDR3 consists of 14 residues. Trimming removed 5 bases at V and 4 bases at J, with 12 bases between. The CDR3 DNA reads as TGTGCCAGCAGTCTGGGGGCGGGAAATCAGCCCCAGCATTTT. This translates into CASSLGAGNQPQHF. Looking up the rest from reference TRBV25-1 and TRBJ1-5 gives the full variable domain: EADIYQTPRYLVIGTGKKITLECSQTMGHDKMYWYQQDPGMELHLIHYSYGVNSTEKGDLSSESTVSRIRTEHFPLTLESARPSHTSQYLCASSLGAGNQPQHFGDGTRLSIL.